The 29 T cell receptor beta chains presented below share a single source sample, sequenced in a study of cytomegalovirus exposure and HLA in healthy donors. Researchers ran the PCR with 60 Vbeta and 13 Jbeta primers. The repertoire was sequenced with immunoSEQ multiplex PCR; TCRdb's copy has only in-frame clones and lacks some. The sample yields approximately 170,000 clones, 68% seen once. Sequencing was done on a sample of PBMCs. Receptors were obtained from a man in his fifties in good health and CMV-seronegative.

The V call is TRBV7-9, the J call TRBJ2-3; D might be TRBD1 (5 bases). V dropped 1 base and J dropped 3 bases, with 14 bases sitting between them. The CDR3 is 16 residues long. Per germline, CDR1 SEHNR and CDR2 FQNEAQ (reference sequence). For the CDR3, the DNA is TGTGCCAGCAGCTTAGGAGAAGGGGAAGGGACAGATACGCAGTATTTT. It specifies CASSLGEGEGTDTQYF.

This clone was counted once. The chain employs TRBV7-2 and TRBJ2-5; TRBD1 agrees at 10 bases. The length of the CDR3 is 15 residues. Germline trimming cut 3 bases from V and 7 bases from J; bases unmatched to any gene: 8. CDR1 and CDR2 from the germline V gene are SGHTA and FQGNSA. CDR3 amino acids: CASSFGDRGGGTQYF. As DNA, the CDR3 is TGTGCCAGCAGCTTTGGGGACAGGGGAGGAGGGACCCAGTACTTC.

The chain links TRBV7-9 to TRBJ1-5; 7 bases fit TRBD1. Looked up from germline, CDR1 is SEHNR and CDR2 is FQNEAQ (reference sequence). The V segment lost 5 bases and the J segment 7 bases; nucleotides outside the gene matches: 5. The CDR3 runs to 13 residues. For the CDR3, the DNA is TGTGCCAGCAGCCAAGTACAGGGGCAGCCCCAGCATTTT. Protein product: CASSQVQGQPQHF.

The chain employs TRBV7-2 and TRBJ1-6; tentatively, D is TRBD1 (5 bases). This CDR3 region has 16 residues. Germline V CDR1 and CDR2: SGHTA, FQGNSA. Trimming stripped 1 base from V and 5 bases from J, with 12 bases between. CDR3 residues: CASSLETGVNNSPLHF. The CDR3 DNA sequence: TGTGCCAGCAGCTTAGAAACAGGAGTGAATAATTCACCCCTCCACTTT.

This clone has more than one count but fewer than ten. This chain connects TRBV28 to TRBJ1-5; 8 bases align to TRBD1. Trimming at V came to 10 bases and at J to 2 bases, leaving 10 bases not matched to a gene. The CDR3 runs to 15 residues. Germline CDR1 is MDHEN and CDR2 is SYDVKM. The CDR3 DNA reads TGTGCCATCGATGCAGGGGGCTTTGGCAATCAGCCCCAGCATTTT. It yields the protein CAIDAGGFGNQPQHF.

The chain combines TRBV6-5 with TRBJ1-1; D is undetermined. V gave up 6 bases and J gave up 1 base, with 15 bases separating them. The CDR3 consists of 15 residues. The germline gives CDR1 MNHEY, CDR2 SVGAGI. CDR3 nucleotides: TGTGCCAGCAGATGGAACAGAGAAACGAACACTGAAGCTTTCTTT. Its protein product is CASRWNRETNTEAFF.

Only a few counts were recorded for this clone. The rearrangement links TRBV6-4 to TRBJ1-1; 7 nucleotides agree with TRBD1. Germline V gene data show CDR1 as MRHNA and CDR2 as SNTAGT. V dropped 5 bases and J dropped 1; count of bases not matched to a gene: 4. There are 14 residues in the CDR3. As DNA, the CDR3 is TGTGCCAGCAGTATGACAGGGCAGAACACTGAAGCTTTCTTT. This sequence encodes CASSMTGQNTEAFF.

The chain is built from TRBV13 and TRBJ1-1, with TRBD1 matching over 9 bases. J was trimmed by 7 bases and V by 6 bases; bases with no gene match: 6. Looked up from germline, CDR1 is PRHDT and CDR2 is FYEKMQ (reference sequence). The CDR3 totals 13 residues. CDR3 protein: CASRHTGGSEAFF. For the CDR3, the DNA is TGTGCCAGCAGACACACAGGGGGCAGTGAAGCTTTCTTT.

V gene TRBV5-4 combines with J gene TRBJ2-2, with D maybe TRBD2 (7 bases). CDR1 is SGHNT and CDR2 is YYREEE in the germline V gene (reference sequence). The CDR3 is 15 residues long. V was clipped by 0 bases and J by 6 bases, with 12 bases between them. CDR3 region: CASSLGGGRAGELFF. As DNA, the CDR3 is TGTGCCAGCAGCTTGGGGGGGGGCCGAGCCGGGGAGCTGTTTTTT.

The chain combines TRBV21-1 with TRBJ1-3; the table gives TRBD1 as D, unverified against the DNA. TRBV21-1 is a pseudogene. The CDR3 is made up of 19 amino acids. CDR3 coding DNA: TGTGCCAGCAGCCACAATCACAGGGGTCGTCAGGCTACTGGAAACACCATATATTTT. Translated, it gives CASSHNHRGRQATGNTIYF.

The CDR3 here is CASSFLLANQETQYF. The CDR3 nucleotides read TGTGCCAGCAGCTTCCTACTAGCGAATCAAGAGACCCAGTACTTC. This chain connects TRBV11-2 to TRBJ2-5, with 7 bases fitting TRBD2. Germline CDR1 and CDR2: SGHAT and FQNNGV. Trimming cost V 3 bases and J 2 bases; bases outside gene matches: 6. The CDR3 extends over 15 amino acids.

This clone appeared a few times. The CDR3 DNA reads TGTGCCAGCAGTGAATATGGGTGGGAGGACGAGCAGTACTTC. Its translation: CASSEYGWEDEQYF. The chain employs TRBV25-1 and TRBJ2-5; TRBD2 is a possible D gene (6 bases). The end of the DNA is better explained by TRBJ2-7, so the J call may be wrong. The CDR3 is 14 residues long. From germline, CDR1 is MGHDK and CDR2 SYGVNS.

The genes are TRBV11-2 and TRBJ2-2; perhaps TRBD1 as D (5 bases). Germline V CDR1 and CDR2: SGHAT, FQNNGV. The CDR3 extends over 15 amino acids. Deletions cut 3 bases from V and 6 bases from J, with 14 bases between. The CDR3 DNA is TGTGCCAGCAGCTTGTCCAGGGCAATAGCCGGGGAGCTGTTTTTT. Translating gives CASSLSRAIAGELFF.

CDR3 bases: TGTGCCAGCAGCCCCTGGGCCTATGGCTACACCTTC. Encoded protein: CASSPWAYGYTF. V gene TRBV14 combines with J gene TRBJ1-2; D gene ambiguous. The CDR3 length is 12 residues. V shed 4 bases and J shed 4 bases, with 7 bases lying between them. Germline values: CDR1 SGHDN, CDR2 FVKESK.

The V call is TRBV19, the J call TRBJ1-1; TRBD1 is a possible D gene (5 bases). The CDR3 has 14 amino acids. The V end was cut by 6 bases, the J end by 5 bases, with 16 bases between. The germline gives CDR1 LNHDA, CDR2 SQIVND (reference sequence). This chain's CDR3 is CASRPQAGGTEAFF. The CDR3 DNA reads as TGTGCCAGTAGGCCACAGGCTGGGGGGACTGAAGCTTTCTTT.

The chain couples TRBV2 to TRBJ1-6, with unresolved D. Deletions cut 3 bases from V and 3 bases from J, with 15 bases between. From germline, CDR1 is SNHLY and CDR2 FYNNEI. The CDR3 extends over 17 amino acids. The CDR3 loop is CASSEFGAGNYNSPLHF. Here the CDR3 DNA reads TGTGCCAGCAGTGAGTTCGGTGCCGGGAACTATAATTCACCCCTCCACTTT.

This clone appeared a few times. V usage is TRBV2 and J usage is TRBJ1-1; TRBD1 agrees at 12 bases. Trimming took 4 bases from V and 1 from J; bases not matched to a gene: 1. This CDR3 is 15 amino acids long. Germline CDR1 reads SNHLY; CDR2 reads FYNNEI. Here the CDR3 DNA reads TGTGCCAGCAGTGGGGGACAGGGGGCGAACACTGAAGCTTTCTTT. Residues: CASSGGQGANTEAFF.

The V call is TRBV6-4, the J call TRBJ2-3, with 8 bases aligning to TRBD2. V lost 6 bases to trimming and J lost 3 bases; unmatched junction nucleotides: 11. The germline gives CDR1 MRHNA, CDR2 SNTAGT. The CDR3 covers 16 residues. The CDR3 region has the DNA TGTGCCAGCAGGAGGAGCTCGGGGGGGCCAACAGATACGCAGTATTTT. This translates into CASRRSSGGPTDTQYF.

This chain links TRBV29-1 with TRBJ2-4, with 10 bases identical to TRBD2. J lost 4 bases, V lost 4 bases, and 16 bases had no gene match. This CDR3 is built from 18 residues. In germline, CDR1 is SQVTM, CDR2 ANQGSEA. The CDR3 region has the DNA TGCAGCGTTGGAAAGGGTAGCGGGGGGCCAGGCGGAAAAAACATTCAGTACTTC. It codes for CSVGKGSGGPGGKNIQYF.

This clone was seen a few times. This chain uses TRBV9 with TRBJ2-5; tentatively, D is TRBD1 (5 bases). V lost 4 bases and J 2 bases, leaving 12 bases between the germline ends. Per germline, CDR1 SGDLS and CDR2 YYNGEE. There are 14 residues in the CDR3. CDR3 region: CASSPGSFQETQYF. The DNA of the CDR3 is TGTGCCAGCAGCCCAGGGTCATTTCAAGAGACCCAGTACTTC.

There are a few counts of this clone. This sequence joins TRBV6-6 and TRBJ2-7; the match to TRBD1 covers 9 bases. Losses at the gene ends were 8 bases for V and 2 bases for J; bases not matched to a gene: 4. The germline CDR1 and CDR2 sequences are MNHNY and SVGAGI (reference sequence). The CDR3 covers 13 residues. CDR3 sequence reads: CASCDRGAYEQYF. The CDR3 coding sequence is TGTGCCAGCTGCGACAGGGGGGCCTACGAGCAGTACTTC.

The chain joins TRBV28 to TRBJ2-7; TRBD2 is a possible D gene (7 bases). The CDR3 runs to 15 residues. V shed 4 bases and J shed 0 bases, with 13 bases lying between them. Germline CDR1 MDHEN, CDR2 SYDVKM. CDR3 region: CASSSTGTTSYEQYF. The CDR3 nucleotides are TGTGCCAGCAGTTCAACAGGGACTACCTCCTACGAGCAGTACTTC.

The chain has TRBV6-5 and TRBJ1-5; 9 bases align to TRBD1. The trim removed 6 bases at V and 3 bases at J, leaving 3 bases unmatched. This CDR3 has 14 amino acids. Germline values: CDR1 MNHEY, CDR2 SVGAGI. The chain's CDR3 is CASSRTGDNQPQHF. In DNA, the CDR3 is TGTGCCAGCAGCAGGACAGGGGACAATCAGCCCCAGCATTTT.

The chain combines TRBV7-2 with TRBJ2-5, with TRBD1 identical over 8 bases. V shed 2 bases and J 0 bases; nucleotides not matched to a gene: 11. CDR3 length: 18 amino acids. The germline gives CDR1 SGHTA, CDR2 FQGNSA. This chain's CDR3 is CASSLRFPTGGYQETQYF. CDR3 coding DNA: TGTGCCAGCAGCTTAAGATTTCCAACAGGGGGATACCAAGAGACCCAGTACTTC.

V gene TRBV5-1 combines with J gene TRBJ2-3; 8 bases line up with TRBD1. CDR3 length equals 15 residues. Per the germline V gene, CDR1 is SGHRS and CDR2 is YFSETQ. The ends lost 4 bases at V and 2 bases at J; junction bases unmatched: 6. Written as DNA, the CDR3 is TGCGCCAGCAGCCCTGGACAGGGTTACACAGATACGCAGTATTTT. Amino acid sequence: CASSPGQGYTDTQYF.

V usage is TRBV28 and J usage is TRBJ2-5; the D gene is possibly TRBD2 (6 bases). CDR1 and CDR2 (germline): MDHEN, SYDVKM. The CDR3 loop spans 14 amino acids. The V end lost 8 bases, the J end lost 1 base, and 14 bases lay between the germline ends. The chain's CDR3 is CASSPGGIQETQYF. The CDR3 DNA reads TGTGCCAGCTCCCCCGGGGGTATCCAAGAGACCCAGTACTTC.

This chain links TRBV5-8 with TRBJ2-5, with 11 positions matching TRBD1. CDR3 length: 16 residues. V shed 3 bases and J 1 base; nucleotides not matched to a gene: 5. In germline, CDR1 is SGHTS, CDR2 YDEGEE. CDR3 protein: CASSSGTGGLQETQYF. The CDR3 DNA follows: TGTGCCAGCAGCTCCGGGACAGGGGGTCTCCAAGAGACCCAGTACTTC.

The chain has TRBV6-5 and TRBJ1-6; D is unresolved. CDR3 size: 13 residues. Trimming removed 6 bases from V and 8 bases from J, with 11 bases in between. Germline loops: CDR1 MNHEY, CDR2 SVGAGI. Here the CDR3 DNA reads TGTGCCAGCAGGGAGGTCCCGTATTCACCCCTCCACTTT. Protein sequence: CASREVPYSPLHF.

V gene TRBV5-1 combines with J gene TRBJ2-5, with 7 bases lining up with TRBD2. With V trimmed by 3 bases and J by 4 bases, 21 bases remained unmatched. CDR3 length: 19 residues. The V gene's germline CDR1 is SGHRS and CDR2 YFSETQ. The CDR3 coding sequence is TGCGCCAGCAGCTCTTCCTCCATCCCAGAAGCGGGGATGTTAGAGACCCAGTACTTC. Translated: CASSSSSIPEAGMLETQYF.